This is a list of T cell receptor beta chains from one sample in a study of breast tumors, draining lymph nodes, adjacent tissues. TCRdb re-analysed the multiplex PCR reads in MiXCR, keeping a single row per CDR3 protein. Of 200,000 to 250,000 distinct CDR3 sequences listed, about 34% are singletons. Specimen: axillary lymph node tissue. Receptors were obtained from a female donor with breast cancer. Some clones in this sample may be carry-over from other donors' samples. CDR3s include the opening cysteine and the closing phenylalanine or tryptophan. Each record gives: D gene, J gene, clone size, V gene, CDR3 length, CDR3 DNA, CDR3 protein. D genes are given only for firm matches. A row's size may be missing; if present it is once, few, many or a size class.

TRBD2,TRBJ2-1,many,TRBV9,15,TGTGCCAGCACCAAAGCTAGCGGGGGGGTCAATGAGCAGTTCTTC,CASTKASGGVNEQFF
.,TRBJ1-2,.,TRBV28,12,TGTGCCAGCAGAGATATGGGGGATGGCTACACCTTC,CASRDMGDGYTF
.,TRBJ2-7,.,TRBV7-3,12,TGTGCCAGCAGCTCCTCGGGGTCCGAGCAGTACTTC,CASSSSGSEQYF
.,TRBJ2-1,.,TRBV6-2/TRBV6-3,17,TGTGCCAGCAGTCACCTTGGGACTCCCTCACTTTACAATGAGCAGTTCTTC,CASSHLGTPSLYNEQFF
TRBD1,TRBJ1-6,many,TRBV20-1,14,TGCAGTGCTAGAGGGGGACAGGGTGATTCACCCCTCCACTTT,CSARGGQGDSPLHF
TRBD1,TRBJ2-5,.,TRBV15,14,TGTGCCACCAGCAAGGACAGGGGGCTAGAGACCCAGTACTTC,CATSKDRGLETQYF
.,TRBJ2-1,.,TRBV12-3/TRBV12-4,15,TGTGCCAGCAGTTTGGGGGCGGGGGCGGGAGATACGCAGTTCTTC,CASSLGAGAGDTQFF
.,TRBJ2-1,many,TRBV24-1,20,TGTGCCACCAGTGATTTGAGGAGGGACCGTGCATCGGCGACGTACAATGAGCAGTTCTTC,CATSDLRRDRASATYNEQFF
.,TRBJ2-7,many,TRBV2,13,TGTGCCAGCAGTGGTCGGGGGCTATACGAGCAGTACTTC,CASSGRGLYEQYF
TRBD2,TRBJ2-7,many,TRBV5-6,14,TGTGCCAGCAGCTTTCCCAGCGGGAGCTACGAGCAGTACTTC,CASSFPSGSYEQYF
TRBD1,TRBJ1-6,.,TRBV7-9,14,TGTGCCAGCAGCAAACGACAGGGGGTTTCACCCCTCCACTTT,CASSKRQGVSPLHF
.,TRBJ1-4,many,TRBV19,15,TGTGCCAGAAGGGGGACGGCTGCAACTAATGAAAAACTGTTTTTT,CARRGTAATNEKLFF
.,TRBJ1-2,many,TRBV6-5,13,TGTGCCAGCAGTATGACAGATAACTATGGCTACACCTTC,CASSMTDNYGYTF